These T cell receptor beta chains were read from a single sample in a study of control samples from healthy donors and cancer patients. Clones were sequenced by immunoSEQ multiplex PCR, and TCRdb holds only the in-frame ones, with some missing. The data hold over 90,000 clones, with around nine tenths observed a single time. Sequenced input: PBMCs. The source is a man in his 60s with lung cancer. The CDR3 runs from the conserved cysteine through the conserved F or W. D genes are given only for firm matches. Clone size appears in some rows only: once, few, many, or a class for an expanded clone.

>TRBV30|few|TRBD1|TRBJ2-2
CAWTGRGRTGELFF
TGTGCCTGGACTGGCAGGGGGCGCACCGGGGAGCTGTTTTTT
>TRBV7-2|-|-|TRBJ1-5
CASSLGISQGYQPQHF
TGTGCCAGCAGCTTAGGCATATCACAGGGTTACCAGCCCCAGCATTTT
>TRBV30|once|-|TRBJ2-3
CAWSDGNRLQDTQYF
TGTGCCTGGAGTGATGGGAACAGGTTGCAAGATACGCAGTATTTT
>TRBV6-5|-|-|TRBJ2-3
CASSPSTDTQYF
TGTGCCAGCAGTCCCTCAACAGATACGCAGTATTTT
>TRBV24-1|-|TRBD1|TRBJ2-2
CATGPGQGVPTGELFF
TGTGCCACCGGACCGGGACAGGGAGTACCCACCGGGGAGCTGTTTTTT
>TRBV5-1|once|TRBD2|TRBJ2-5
CASSSPYSGGGGETQYF
TGCGCCAGCAGCTCCCCCTATAGCGGGGGGGGAGGAGAGACCCAGTACTTC
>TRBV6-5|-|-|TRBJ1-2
CASTPRGVYGYTF
TGTGCCAGCACACCCCGGGGGGTATATGGCTACACCTTC
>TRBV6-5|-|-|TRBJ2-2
CASGGDRTNTGELFF
TGTGCCAGCGGGGGGGACAGGACTAACACCGGGGAGCTGTTTTTT
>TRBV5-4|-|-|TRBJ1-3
CASSLDNLPGNTIYF
TGTGCCAGCAGCTTAGACAACCTCCCGGGAAACACCATATATTTT
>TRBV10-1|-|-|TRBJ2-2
CASSEDIYGELFF
TGCGCCAGCAGTGAGGACATTTACGGGGAGCTGTTTTTT
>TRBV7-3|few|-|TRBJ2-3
CASSFRGTISDTQYF
TGTGCCAGCAGCTTTCGAGGGACCATTTCAGATACGCAGTATTTT
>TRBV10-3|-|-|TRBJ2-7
CAISDVQAPEQYF
TGTGCCATCAGTGATGTACAGGCTCCCGAGCAGTACTTC
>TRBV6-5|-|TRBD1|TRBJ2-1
CASSSPGQSYNEQFF
TGTGCCAGCAGTTCACCGGGACAGTCCTACAATGAGCAGTTCTTC
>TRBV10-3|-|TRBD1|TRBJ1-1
CAITGEGTEAFF
TGTGCCATCACCGGGGAAGGGACAGAGGCTTTCTTT
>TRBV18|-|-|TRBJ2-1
CASSPGSVGDAQFF
TGTGCCAGCTCACCAGGTTCGGTGGGAGATGCGCAGTTCTTC
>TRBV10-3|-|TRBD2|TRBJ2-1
CAISDPPSGYNEQFF
TGTGCCATCAGTGATCCGCCTAGCGGCTACAATGAGCAGTTCTTC
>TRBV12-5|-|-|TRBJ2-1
CASGLVPDGQLVHNEQFF
TGTGCTAGTGGTTTGGTGCCTGATGGACAGTTAGTGCACAATGAGCAGTTCTTC
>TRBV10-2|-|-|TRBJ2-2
CASSDTGAPNTGELFF
TGCGCCAGCAGTGATACAGGCGCTCCGAACACCGGGGAGCTGTTTTTT
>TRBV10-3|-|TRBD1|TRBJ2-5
CAIRKGQGEETQYF
TGTGCCATCAGGAAGGGACAGGGAGAAGAGACCCAGTACTTC
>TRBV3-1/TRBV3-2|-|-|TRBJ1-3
CASSPGQLHSGNTIYF
TGTGCCAGCAGCCCCGGACAGCTCCACTCTGGAAACACCATATATTTT
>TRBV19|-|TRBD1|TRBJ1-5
CASSWGQGYQPQHF
TGTGCCAGTAGTTGGGGACAGGGGTATCAGCCCCAGCATTTT
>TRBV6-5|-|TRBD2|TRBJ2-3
CASSDGTSGGDTQYF
TGTGCCAGCAGCGACGGGACTAGCGGGGGGGATACGCAGTATTTT
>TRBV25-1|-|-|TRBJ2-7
CASSSGTVSSYEQYF
TGTGCCAGCAGTTCCGGGACGGTGAGCTCCTACGAGCAGTACTTC
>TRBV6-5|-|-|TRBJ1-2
CASSTNRDGYTF
TGTGCCAGCAGTACGAACAGGGACGGCTACACCTTC
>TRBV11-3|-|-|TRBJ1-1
CASSLFPGAEAFF
TGTGCCAGCAGCTTATTCCCAGGGGCTGAAGCTTTCTTT
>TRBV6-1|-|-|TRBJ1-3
CASSEMGADPGNTIYF
TGTGCCAGCAGTGAAATGGGGGCGGACCCTGGAAACACCATATATTTT
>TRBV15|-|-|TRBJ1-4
CATSRDLDGGIFF
TGTGCCACCAGCAGAGATCTTGATGGGGGAATTTTTTTT
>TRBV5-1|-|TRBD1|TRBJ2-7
CASSLGTGVAYEQYF
TGCGCCAGCAGCTTGGGGACAGGGGTAGCGTACGAGCAGTACTTC
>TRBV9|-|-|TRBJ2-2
CASTAGVQRNVVGELFF
TGTGCCAGCACGGCCGGTGTGCAGAGAAATGTGGTCGGGGAGCTGTTTTTT
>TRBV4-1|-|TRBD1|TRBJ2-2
CASSQGQGSGELFF
TGCGCCAGCAGCCAGGGACAGGGGAGCGGGGAGCTGTTTTTT
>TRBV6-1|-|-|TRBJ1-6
CASSLRNSPLHF
TGTGCCAGCAGCCTAAGAAATTCACCCCTCCACTTT
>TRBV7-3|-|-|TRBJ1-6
CASSFGTAASPLHF
TGTGCCAGCAGCTTCGGCACTGCCGCTTCACCCCTCCACTTT
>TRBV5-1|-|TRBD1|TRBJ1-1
CASSPDRVTEAFF
TGCGCCAGCAGCCCCGACAGGGTCACTGAAGCTTTCTTT
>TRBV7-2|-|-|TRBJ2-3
CASSLYQTTDTQYF
TGTGCCAGCAGCTTGTACCAAACCACAGATACGCAGTATTTT
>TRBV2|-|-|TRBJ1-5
CASSEEGSGQPQHF
TGTGCCAGCAGTGAAGAGGGGAGTGGGCAGCCCCAGCATTTT
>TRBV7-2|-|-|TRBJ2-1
CASSFAGRVNEQFF
TGTGCCAGCAGCTTCGCCGGTCGGGTCAATGAGCAGTTCTTC
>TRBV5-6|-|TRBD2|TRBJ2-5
CASSSTREGETQYF
TGTGCCAGCAGTTCTACCAGGGAGGGAGAGACCCAGTACTTC
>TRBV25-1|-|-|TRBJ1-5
CASRPNQGNQPQHF
TGTGCCAGCAGACCCAATCAGGGGAATCAGCCCCAGCATTTT
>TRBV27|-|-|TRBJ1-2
CASSDGYGYTF
TGTGCCAGCAGTGACGGCTATGGCTACACCTTC
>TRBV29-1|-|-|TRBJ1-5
CSAKDGNQPQHF
TGCAGCGCCAAAGATGGGAATCAGCCCCAGCATTTT
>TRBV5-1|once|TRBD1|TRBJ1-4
CASSLRQGGFPNEKLFF
TGCGCCAGCAGCCTCAGACAGGGAGGGTTCCCTAATGAAAAACTGTTTTTT
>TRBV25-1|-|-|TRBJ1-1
CASRRSGGTGRVTEAFF
TGTGCCAGCAGACGATCGGGTGGAACAGGGAGAGTCACTGAAGCTTTCTTT
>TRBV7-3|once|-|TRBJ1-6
CASSLSSTGNSPLHF
TGTGCCAGCAGCTTAAGCTCAACGGGTAATTCACCCCTCCACTTT
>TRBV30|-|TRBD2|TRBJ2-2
CAWSITGTSRTGELFF
TGTGCCTGGAGTATAACCGGGACTAGTCGTACCGGGGAGCTGTTTTTT
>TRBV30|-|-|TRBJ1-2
CAWSVGEDGYTF
TGTGCCTGGAGTGTCGGGGAGGATGGCTACACCTTC
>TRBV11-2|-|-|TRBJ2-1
CASSDGVGSYNEQFF
TGTGCCAGCAGCGACGGAGTGGGCTCCTACAATGAGCAGTTCTTC
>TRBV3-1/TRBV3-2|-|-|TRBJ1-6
CASSRRENNSPLHF
TGTGCCAGCAGCCGCCGGGAAAATAATTCACCCCTCCACTTT
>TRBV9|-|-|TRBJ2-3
CASSVDPSTDTQYF
TGTGCCAGCAGCGTAGACCCTTCCACAGATACGCAGTATTTT
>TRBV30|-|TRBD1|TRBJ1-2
CAWTRGGGYTF
TGTGCCTGGACCAGGGGGGGCGGCTACACCTTC
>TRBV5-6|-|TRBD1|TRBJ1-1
CASSLAGGQEAFF
TGTGCCAGCAGTTTGGCAGGGGGACAAGAAGCTTTCTTT
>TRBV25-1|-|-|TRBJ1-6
CASSDPTGGRGSPLHF
TGTGCCAGCAGTGACCCCACGGGGGGAAGGGGCTCACCCCTCCACTTT
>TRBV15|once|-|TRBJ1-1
CATSGNGGGTEAFF
TGTGCCACCAGCGGGAACGGGGGTGGCACTGAAGCTTTCTTT
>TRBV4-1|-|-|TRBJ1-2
CASSQGWEGSDGYTF
TGCGCCAGCAGCCAGGGGTGGGAAGGATCTGATGGCTACACCTTC
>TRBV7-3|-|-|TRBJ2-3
CASSLTGGSTDTQYF
TGTGCCAGCAGCTTAACTGGAGGGAGTACAGATACGCAGTATTTT
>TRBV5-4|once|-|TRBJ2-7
CASSLAGTLPLAYEQYF
TGTGCCAGCAGCTTGGCCGGCACCCTTCCCTTGGCATACGAGCAGTACTTC